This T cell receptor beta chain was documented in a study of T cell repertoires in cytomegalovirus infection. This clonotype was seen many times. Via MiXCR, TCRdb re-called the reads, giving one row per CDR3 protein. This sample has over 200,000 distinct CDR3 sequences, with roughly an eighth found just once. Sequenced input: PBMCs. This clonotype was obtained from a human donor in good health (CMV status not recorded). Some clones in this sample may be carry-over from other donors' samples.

The CDR3, as DNA: TGTGCCAGCAGTTTAGGGCTCGGGCCCTATGGCTACACCTTC. Amino acid sequence: CASSLGLGPYGYTF. The chain is built from TRBV12-3 or TRBV12-4 and TRBJ1-2; D gene ambiguous. The V end lost 1 base, the J end lost 4 bases, and 10 bases lay between the germline ends. The CDR3 extends over 14 amino acids.